Listed below are T cell receptor beta chains from one sample, sequenced in a study of cytomegalovirus exposure and HLA in healthy donors. The repertoire was sequenced with immunoSEQ multiplex PCR; TCRdb's copy has only in-frame clones and lacks some. The data contain around 180,000 clones, roughly 85% of them singletons. The sequenced material came from PBMCs. The receptor source for this set is a boy younger than 10 in good health and CMV-seronegative. The CDR3 runs from the conserved cysteine through the conserved F or W. The D gene is left open where the match is weak. Size values are once, few and many counts, or a class for expanded clones, and some rows have none.

TRBJ2-3 | TRBV5-6 | . | . | TGTGCCAGCAGCTGGGGGCGGGGGCTGACAGATACGCAGTATTTT | CASSWGRGLTDTQYF
TRBJ1-1 | TRBV4-1 | . | . | TGCGCCAGCAGCCAAGATCGAGGGATAACTGAAGCTTTCTTT | CASSQDRGITEAFF
TRBJ2-1 | TRBV5-1 | . | . | TGCGCCAGCAGCGTTACAAGTAGCGGACACTACAATGAGCAGTTCTTC | CASSVTSSGHYNEQFF
TRBJ1-3 | TRBV2 | . | TRBD1 | TGTGCCGCGAAGGACAGGGGAGGGAACACCATATATTTT | CAAKDRGGNTIYF
TRBJ1-1 | TRBV2 | . | . | TGTGCCAGCAAGGGGATGTTCTCTGACACTGAAGCTTTCTTT | CASKGMFSDTEAFF
TRBJ1-2 | TRBV5-1 | . | . | TGCGCCAGCAGCCCCCGTGGCAGGAACTATGGCTACACCTTC | CASSPRGRNYGYTF
TRBJ1-3 | TRBV6-5 | . | . | TGTGCCAGCCAGTTTGGAAACACCATATATTTT | CASQFGNTIYF
TRBJ2-1 | TRBV20-1 | . | . | TGCAGTGCCAGAATCCGTTATGAGCAGTTCTTC | CSARIRYEQFF
TRBJ2-7 | TRBV5-4 | once | TRBD2 | TGTGCCAGCAGACAGGGACTAGCTAGTACCTACGAGCAGTACTTC | CASRQGLASTYEQYF
TRBJ2-1 | TRBV9 | . | TRBD2 | TGTGCCAGCAGTCCCCTTAGCGGGACTGCTGAGCAGTTCTTC | CASSPLSGTAEQFF
TRBJ1-1 | TRBV19 | . | TRBD1 | TGTGCCAGTAGTATACACAGGGGAGCGGGTGAAGCTTTCTTT | CASSIHRGAGEAFF
TRBJ2-3 | TRBV6-1 | . | TRBD2 | TGTGCCAGCAGTTCTCCGGGAGGGGGCACAGATACGCAGTATTTT | CASSSPGGGTDTQYF